This TCR beta chain appears in the sequencing data of a study of T cells of healthy individuals. This CDR3 has 13 amino acids. V lost 7 bases to trimming and J lost 7 bases; unmatched junction nucleotides: 9. Looked up from germline, CDR1 is ENHRY and CDR2 is SYGVKD. TCRdb reanalysed the 5' RACE reads using MiXCR and keeps one entry per CDR3 protein. The data show 50,000 to 55,000 distinct CDR3 sequences, approximately 14% seen once. The chain employs TRBV10-3 and TRBJ2-7; 8 positions agree with TRBD1. This receptor was taken from a human donor in good health. CDR3 DNA sequence: TGTGCCATCACCACCGGACAGGGAGAAGAGCAGTACTTC. Its translation is CAITTGQGEEQYF.